This T cell receptor beta chain appears in the sequencing data of a study of blood T cell repertoires in COVID-19. V was trimmed by 4 bases and J by 5 bases, leaving 12 bases between them. Germline V gives CDR1 MGHRA, CDR2 YSYEKL. This CDR3 spans 14 amino acids. Clones were sequenced by immunoSEQ multiplex PCR, and TCRdb holds only the in-frame ones, with some missing. Of 200,000 to 300,000 clones in the sample, 80% to 90% were seen once. Sequencing was performed on peripheral blood. The chain employs TRBV4-1 and TRBJ1-5; D is unresolved. The TCR was taken from a middle-aged woman with acute or convalescent COVID-19. The CDR3 sequence is CASSLSPTDQPQHF. CDR3 DNA sequence: TGCGCCAGCAGCCTGAGCCCCACGGATCAGCCCCAGCATTTT.